These T cell receptor beta chains were read from a single sample in a study of T cell repertoires in aging, cancer and after chemotherapy. TCRdb recomputed calls from the multiplex PCR reads with MiXCR, one row per CDR3 protein. The sample has 8,500 to 13,000 distinct CDR3 sequences; over 25% are singletons. The material sequenced was blood. The origin of the receptors is a human donor in good health. The CDR3 runs from the conserved cysteine through the conserved F or W. Each record gives: clone size, D gene, V gene, J gene, CDR3 DNA, CDR3 protein. The D gene is left open where the match is weak. A clone size is listed for some rows: how often the clone was seen (once, few, many), or a class if it is expanded.

>few|-|TRBV19|TRBJ1-3
TGTGCCAGTAGTAGGTCCGGAGATCGAGCCATATATTTT
CASSRSGDRAIYF
>-|TRBD1|TRBV24-1|TRBJ1-2
TGTGCCACCACTACACCGGGACAGCGAGGGAGCTATGGCTACACCTTC
CATTTPGQRGSYGYTF
>-|-|TRBV27|TRBJ1-5
TGTGCCAGCAGTCCCTCCCATGATCAGCCCCAGCATTTT
CASSPSHDQPQHF
>-|-|TRBV19|TRBJ2-5
TGTGCCAGTAGTCCTATTTACGGGGAAGAGACCCAGTACTTC
CASSPIYGEETQYF
>few|TRBD1|TRBV6-6|TRBJ2-7
TGTGCCAGCGGCAAAGGACAGGGAAACGAGCAGTACTTC
CASGKGQGNEQYF
>few|-|TRBV7-9|TRBJ2-4
TGTGCCAGCAGCTTGGGGAGCGGAGCCAAAAACATTCAGTACTTC
CASSLGSGAKNIQYF
>-|-|TRBV6-5|TRBJ2-1
TGTGCCAGCAGCGAAGGTAGTTTGGGACTCCGCCAAAATGAGCAGTTCTTC
CASSEGSLGLRQNEQFF
>-|TRBD2|TRBV27|TRBJ2-1
TGTGCCAGCCAGGTGGCGGGAGGGCCCGACAATGAGCAGTTCTTC
CASQVAGGPDNEQFF
>few|-|TRBV6-5|TRBJ2-2
TGTGCCAGCAGTTACAGTAGGGGCGTTGGTACCGGGGAGCTGTTTTTT
CASSYSRGVGTGELFF
>-|-|TRBV7-9|TRBJ2-1
TGTGCCAGCAGCTTAGAGGGGGAGGTTGATGAGCAGTTCTTC
CASSLEGEVDEQFF
>-|TRBD2|TRBV30|TRBJ2-1
TGTGCCTGCTGGGGACTAGCGGGGAATGAGCAGTTCTTC
CACWGLAGNEQFF
>-|-|TRBV11-2|TRBJ2-3
TGTGCCAGCAGCCTGGGGGGGCGGGAGATATTCACAGATACGCAGTATTTT
CASSLGGREIFTDTQYF
>-|-|TRBV4-3|TRBJ2-3
TGTGCCAGCAGCCACGAGTCAGATACGCAGTATTTT
CASSHESDTQYF
>-|TRBD1|TRBV6-5|TRBJ1-5
TGTGCCAGCAGTTACCACCTGGGCAGGGGGGATAGTCAGCCCCAGCATTTT
CASSYHLGRGDSQPQHF
>-|-|TRBV11-3|TRBJ1-2
TGTGCCAGCAGCTTAGGGGTGGGGACCAATACCCTTCTTAGCTATGGCTACACCTTC
CASSLGVGTNTLLSYGYTF
>-|-|TRBV5-6|TRBJ2-7
TGTGCCAGCAGCTTAGACAGCCTCTTCTACGAGCAGTACTTC
CASSLDSLFYEQYF
>-|-|TRBV11-3|TRBJ1-1
TGTGCCAGCAGCTTAGAGTCGGGGCTCACTAAAGCTTTCTTT
CASSLESGLTKAFF
>-|-|TRBV7-2|TRBJ1-1
TGTGCCAGCACCAGGGACAACACTGAAGCTTTCTTT
CASTRDNTEAFF
>-|-|TRBV11-3|TRBJ1-1
TGTGCCAGCAGCTTATCTTTCGCTGAAGCTTTATTT
CASSLSFAEALF
>few|TRBD1|TRBV6-5|TRBJ2-7
TGTGCCATCGGCAGGGGGCGGCTCGAGCAGTACTTC
CAIGRGRLEQYF
>few|-|TRBV6-5|TRBJ2-3
TGTGCCAGCAGTCCGGACAACACAGATACGCAGTATTTT
CASSPDNTDTQYF
>-|TRBD1|TRBV7-9|TRBJ2-1
TGTGCCAGCAGCTTGGGGACAGGGGTTAATAATGAGCAGTTCTTC
CASSLGTGVNNEQFF
>-|-|TRBV24-1|TRBJ1-5
TGTGCCACCAGTGATTTGGGAGGGGGCAATCAGCCCCAGCATTTT
CATSDLGGGNQPQHF
>few|-|TRBV5-4|TRBJ2-7
TGTGCCAGCAGCGGAGGGAGGCTACCAACTAACTACGAGCAGTACTTC
CASSGGRLPTNYEQYF
>-|-|TRBV6-6|TRBJ1-5
TGTGCCAGCAGTTACGCAGGAAACTATCAGCCCCAGCATTTT
CASSYAGNYQPQHF
>-|TRBD1|TRBV5-6|TRBJ2-5
TGTGCCAGCAGCCCCGCCGGGACAGAAGAGACCCAGTACTTC
CASSPAGTEETQYF
>-|-|TRBV6-6|TRBJ1-5
TGTGCCAGCAGTTACACGAATTTCAATCAGCCCCAGCATTTT
CASSYTNFNQPQHF
>few|-|TRBV6-1|TRBJ2-2
TGTGCCAGCACTCTGAGAAACACCGGGGAGCTGTTTTTT
CASTLRNTGELFF
>-|-|TRBV27|TRBJ1-5
TGTGCCAGCAGTCCAAACCCTTGGCCCCAGCATTTT
CASSPNPWPQHF
>medium-sized|-|TRBV29-1|TRBJ2-2
TGCACCTTCACAGCGAACACCGGGGAGCTGTTTTTT
CTFTANTGELFF
>few|-|TRBV6-6|TRBJ2-3
TGTGCCAGCAGGACGCCCTGGGATCCAGATACGCAGTATTTT
CASRTPWDPDTQYF
>few|-|TRBV14|TRBJ1-1
TGTGCCAGCAGCCTCAGACGGAACACTGAAGCTTTCTTT
CASSLRRNTEAFF
>-|-|TRBV7-6|TRBJ1-1
TGTGCCAGCAGCCCCTACAGGTGGGGGCACACTGAAGCTTTCTTT
CASSPYRWGHTEAFF
>few|-|TRBV12-3/TRBV12-4|TRBJ1-1
TGTGCCAGCAGTTACTCCGCGGGGTACACTGAAGCTTTCTTT
CASSYSAGYTEAFF
>few|-|TRBV14|TRBJ2-1
TGTGCCAGCAGCCAAGTACGATACAATGAGCAGTTCTTC
CASSQVRYNEQFF
>few|-|TRBV11-3|TRBJ2-7
TGTGCCAGCAGCGCGACGGACTCCTACGAGCAGTACTTC
CASSATDSYEQYF
>-|TRBD2|TRBV7-9|TRBJ2-1
TGTGCCAGCAGCCGACCACTAATGGGACTAGCGCGAAACAATGAGCAGTTCTTC
CASSRPLMGLARNNEQFF
>-|-|TRBV5-4|TRBJ2-3
TGTGCCAGCAGCCAGAGACTAAGCACAGATACGCAGTATTTT
CASSQRLSTDTQYF
>medium-sized|TRBD1|TRBV29-1|TRBJ1-6
TGCAGCGTTAGGACAGGGGTGGATTCACCCCTCCACTTT
CSVRTGVDSPLHF
>few|-|TRBV10-3|TRBJ2-3
TGTGCCATCAGAAAGCAGGATGGCACAGATACGCAGTATTTT
CAIRKQDGTDTQYF
>few|-|TRBV11-3|TRBJ2-1
TGTGCCAGCAGCTCCCTAGTTGGTTGGGGGCACTCCTACAATGAGCAGTTCTTC
CASSSLVGWGHSYNEQFF
>-|TRBD2|TRBV5-6|TRBJ2-1
TGTGCCAGCAGCTTGGTAGGTGCGGGGGGGCACAATGAGCAGTTCTTC
CASSLVGAGGHNEQFF
>few|-|TRBV6-1|TRBJ2-1
TGTGCCAGCAGTGTAGCGTTGGAGCAGTTCTTC
CASSVALEQFF
>-|TRBD1|TRBV11-2|TRBJ1-1
TGTGCCAGCAGCCCGACCAGGGGGGGCACTGAAGCTTTCTTT
CASSPTRGGTEAFF
>few|-|TRBV27|TRBJ2-7
TGTGCCAGTTTCGCCAGCTCCTACGAGCAGTACTTC
CASFASSYEQYF
>medium-sized|TRBD1|TRBV11-3|TRBJ2-5
TGTGCCAGCAGCCAAGGACAGGGCGGCAGCACCCAGTACTTC
CASSQGQGGSTQYF
>-|-|TRBV5-1|TRBJ2-6
TGCGCCAGCAGCTTGGTCCCCTCTGGGGCCAACGTCCTGACTTTC
CASSLVPSGANVLTF
>few|-|TRBV6-1|TRBJ1-2
TGTGCCAGCAAATACCGTGGCTATGGCTACACCTTC
CASKYRGYGYTF
>few|TRBD2|TRBV6-5|TRBJ2-1
TGTGCCAGCGGGACTAGCGGCACGAATGAGCAGTTCTTC
CASGTSGTNEQFF
>-|-|TRBV5-1|TRBJ2-2
TGCGCCAGCAGCTTGGAGGGGAACACCGGGGAGCTGTTTTTT
CASSLEGNTGELFF
>-|-|TRBV27|TRBJ1-2
TGTGCCAGCAGTCAGACAGGAGCTAACTATGGCTACACCTTC
CASSQTGANYGYTF
>-|-|TRBV19|TRBJ1-1
TGTGCCAGTACCCCCCCGGGCCGGAACACTGAAGCTTTCTTT
CASTPPGRNTEAFF
>-|-|TRBV27|TRBJ2-2
TGTGCCAGCAGTTTACTAGGGCATACGAACACCGGGGAGCTGTTTTTT
CASSLLGHTNTGELFF